A single sample is the source of the 9 T cell receptor beta chains below, sequenced in a study of blood T cell repertoires in COVID-19. Here immunoSEQ multiplex PCR was the method, and the copy in TCRdb shows in-frame clones only, minus some. The data contain some 210,000 clones, more than 75% of them singletons. Sequenced sample: PBMCs or T cells enriched from blood (not recorded which). These receptors came from a man aged 30 to 45 with acute COVID-19.

This clone was counted a few times. The chain recombines TRBV30 with TRBJ1-6; tentatively, D is TRBD1 (5 bases). The V end lost 3 bases, the J end lost 10 bases, and 16 bases lay between the germline ends. The CDR3 runs 14 residues. In germline, CDR1 is GTSNPN, CDR2 SVGIG (reference sequence). CDR3 sequence: CAWSTAGGRSPLHF. The CDR3, as DNA: TGTGCCTGGAGCACCGCCGGGGGACGATCACCCCTCCACTTT.

The CDR3 spells CASSRLAGAGANVLTF. Written as DNA, the CDR3 is TGTGCCAGCAGTCGGTTAGCGGGGGCAGGGGCCAACGTCCTGACTTTC. The rearrangement links TRBV2 to TRBJ2-6; 9 positions match TRBD2. Trimming cost V 5 bases and J 4 bases; bases outside gene matches: 6. Germline CDR1 and CDR2: SNHLY and FYNNEI. CDR3 length equals 16 residues.

CDR3 DNA sequence: TGTGCCAGCAGCTTAGGCCCCCGCGGTGGAGGAAGCACAGATACGCAGTATTTT. Its translation is CASSLGPRGGGSTDTQYF. The chain combines TRBV7-6 with TRBJ2-3; D may be TRBD2 (5 bases). This CDR3 has 18 residues. V was pared by 1 base and J by 0 bases, with 17 bases between. The germline gives CDR1 SGHVS, CDR2 FNYEAQ.

The J gene is TRBJ2-3, the V gene TRBV19; 8 bases agree with TRBD2. J was trimmed by 4 bases and V by 4 bases; bases with no gene match: 10. CDR1 is LNHDA and CDR2 is SQIVND in the germline V gene (reference sequence). CDR3 size: 16 residues. CDR3 bases: TGTGCCAGTAGTAGTCTCTCTAGCGGGTTGGCAGATACGCAGTATTTT. Its translation: CASSSLSSGLADTQYF.

This chain joins TRBV11-3 and TRBJ1-1; no clear D gene. There are 13 residues in the CDR3. Germline assignment: CDR1 SGHNT and CDR2 YENEEA. Trimming cost V 1 base and J 3 bases, with 6 bases left between them. The CDR3 DNA reads TGTGCCAGCAGCTTAGTCGCGGACACTGAAGCTTTCTTT. Protein: CASSLVADTEAFF. Full variable domain (outside the CDR3, taken from reference TRBV11-3 and TRBJ1-1): EAGVVQSPRYKIIEKKQPVAFWCNPISGHNTLYWYLQNLGQGPELLIRYENEEAVDDSQLPKDRFSAERLKGVDSTLKIQPAELGDSAVYLCASSLVADTEAFFGQGTRLTVV.

The rearrangement uses TRBV18 and TRBJ1-6; maybe TRBD1 (6 bases). With 3 bases removed from V and 15 bases from J, the gap between germline ends came to 9 bases. The germline V gene has CDR1 KGHSH and CDR2 LQKENI. This CDR3 is built from 11 residues. The CDR3 region is CASSPPGHLHF. In nucleotides, the CDR3 is TGTGCCAGCTCACCCCCGGGACACCTCCACTTT. Based on the CDR3 plus reference TRBV18 and TRBJ1-6, the full variable domain is NAGVMQNPRHLVRRRGQEARLRCSPMKGHSHVYWYRQLPEEGLKFMVYLQKENIIDESGMPKERFSAEFPKEGPSILRIQQVVRGDSAAYFCASSPPGHLHFGNGTRLTVT.

The chain combines TRBV9 with TRBJ2-3; 7 bases align to TRBD2. CDR3 size: 15 residues. Germline CDR1 reads SGDLS; CDR2 reads YYNGEE. Trimming removed 4 bases from V and 3 bases from J; junction bases left unmatched: 8. Here the CDR3 reads CASSIRLAVTDTQYF. The CDR3 DNA is TGTGCCAGCAGCATCCGACTAGCCGTAACAGATACGCAGTATTTT.

The rearrangement links TRBV5-1 to TRBJ1-1; TRBD1 is a possible D gene (6 bases). V was cut by 4 bases and J by 10 bases, with 20 bases left in between. Germline CDR1 is SGHRS and CDR2 is YFSETQ. CDR3 length equals 14 residues. The CDR3: CASSPQGLSSGAFF. In DNA, the CDR3 is TGCGCCAGCAGCCCACAGGGATTGAGTTCTGGAGCTTTCTTT.

V and J are TRBV5-1 and TRBJ1-3; a weak D match, TRBD1 (5 bases). V lost 8 bases and J lost 4, with 13 bases in between. This CDR3 has 13 residues. Germline CDR1 SGHRS, CDR2 YFSETQ. The CDR3 spells CASSVGPGNTIYF. The CDR3 DNA follows: TGCGCCAGTTCAGTGGGGCCAGGAAACACCATATATTTT.